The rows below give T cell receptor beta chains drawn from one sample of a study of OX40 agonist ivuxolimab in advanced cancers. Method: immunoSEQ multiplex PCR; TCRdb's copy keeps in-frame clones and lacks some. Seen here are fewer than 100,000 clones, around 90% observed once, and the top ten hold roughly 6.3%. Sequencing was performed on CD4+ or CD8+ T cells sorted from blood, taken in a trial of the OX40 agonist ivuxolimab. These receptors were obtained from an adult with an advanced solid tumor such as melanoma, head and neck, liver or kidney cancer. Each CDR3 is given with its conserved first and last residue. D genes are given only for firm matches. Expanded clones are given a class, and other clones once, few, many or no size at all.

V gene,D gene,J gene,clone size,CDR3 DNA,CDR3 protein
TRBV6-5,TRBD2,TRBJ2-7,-,TGTGCCAGCAGCGTAGCGGGGATCTCCTACGAGCAGTACTTC,CASSVAGISYEQYF
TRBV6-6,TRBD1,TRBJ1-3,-,TGTGCCAGCAGTTACCTGACAGGGGGAGTAGGAAACACCATATATTTT,CASSYLTGGVGNTIYF
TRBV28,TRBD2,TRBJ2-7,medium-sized,TGTGCCAGCAGTTTATTGGGCGGGGGAGGCTACGAGCAGTACTTC,CASSLLGGGGYEQYF
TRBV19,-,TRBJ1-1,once,TGTGCCAGTAGCGCTGTTCCGGGGTCCCCTGAAGCTTTCTTT,CASSAVPGSPEAFF
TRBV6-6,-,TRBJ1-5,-,TGTGCCAGCAATATGGACAATAGCAATCAGCCCCAGCATTTT,CASNMDNSNQPQHF
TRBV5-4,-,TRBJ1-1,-,TGTGCCAGCAGCCTGCGACAGGTAGCGAACACTGAAGCTTTCTTT,CASSLRQVANTEAFF
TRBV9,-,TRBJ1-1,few,TGTGCCAGCAGCGTGGGCCCTATGAACACTGAAGCTTTCTTT,CASSVGPMNTEAFF
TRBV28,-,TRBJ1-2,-,TGTGCCAGCAGCCTCGGGGGGAAGCTTGCTAACTATGGCTACACCTTC,CASSLGGKLANYGYTF
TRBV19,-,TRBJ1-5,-,TGTGCCAGCCAGTCCTCAGCGGGGTGGAGCAATCAGCCCCAGCATTTT,CASQSSAGWSNQPQHF
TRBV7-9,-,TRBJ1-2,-,TGTGCCAGCAGCTGGGGTGGTGGCTACACCTTC,CASSWGGGYTF
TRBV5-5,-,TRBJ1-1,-,TGTGCCAGCAGCTTGATGGATGTCGGAGCTTTCTTT,CASSLMDVGAFF
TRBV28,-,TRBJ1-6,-,TGTGCCAGCAGTTTACGACTGTATAATTCACCCCTCCACTTT,CASSLRLYNSPLHF
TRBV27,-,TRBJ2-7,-,TGTGCCAGTACTCGGCAGGGCAGTTCCTACGAGCAGTACTTC,CASTRQGSSYEQYF
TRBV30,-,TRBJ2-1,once,TGTGCCTGGAGCAAGTCAGGGAGTAGGAATGAGCAGTTCTTC,CAWSKSGSRNEQFF
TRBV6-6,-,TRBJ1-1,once,TGTGCCAGCAGTCAGGGGAGAACTGAAGCTTTCTTT,CASSQGRTEAFF
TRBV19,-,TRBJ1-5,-,TGTGCCAGCAACATCAGGGTATACAGCAATCAGCCCCAGCATTTT,CASNIRVYSNQPQHF
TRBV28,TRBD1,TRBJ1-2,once,TGTGCCAGCAGCTCGGGACAGGGTCATGGCTACACCTTC,CASSSGQGHGYTF
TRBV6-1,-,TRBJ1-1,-,TGTGCCAGCAAGGTCGGGGGGAACACTGAAGCTTTCTTT,CASKVGGNTEAFF
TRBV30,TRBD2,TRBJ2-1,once,TGTGCCTGGAGTGCAAAGGCGGGACTAGCGGGGGGTTCCTACAATGAGCAGTTCTTC,CAWSAKAGLAGGSYNEQFF
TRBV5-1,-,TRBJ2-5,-,TGCGCCAGCAGCTCTGGCACCTCCCAAGAGACCCAGTACTTC,CASSSGTSQETQYF
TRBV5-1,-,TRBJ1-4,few,TGCGCCAGCAGCTTAAACACATTATCTAATGAAAAACTGTTTTTT,CASSLNTLSNEKLFF
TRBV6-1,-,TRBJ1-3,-,TGTGCCAGCAGTGAATTAGGACACCGGGCTGGAAACACCATATATTTT,CASSELGHRAGNTIYF
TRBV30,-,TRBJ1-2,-,TGTGCCTGGAGGTCGGACGTCCCTCGGCCCTTGACCTTC,CAWRSDVPRPLTF
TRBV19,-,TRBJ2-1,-,TGTGCCAGTAGTATAGGGGGGAATGAGCAGTTCTTC,CASSIGGNEQFF
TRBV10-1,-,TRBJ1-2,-,TGCGCCAGCAGTGAGTCGGCGGACAGTGGATATGGCTACACCTTC,CASSESADSGYGYTF
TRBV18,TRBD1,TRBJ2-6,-,TGTGCCAGCTCACCATTGGGACAGGGGGCACCTGGGGCCAACGTCCTGACTTTC,CASSPLGQGAPGANVLTF